Shown below are 27 T cell receptor beta chains from a single sample sequenced in a study of post-analysis software for immune sequencing data. Study-wide points: There were a few TRBV segments more frequent in patients than controls, and TRBV5-6, TRBV5-1 and TRBV20-1 were among them.

Unique molecular identifiers were present in the TCR beta cDNA libraries. TCRdb itself ran the PCR reads through MiXCR, one entry per CDR3 protein. The sample lists roughly 540,000 distinct CDR3 sequences; less than 40% were seen once. For these receptors, no antigen is known. The sequencing sample was made of blood. The receptors were sampled from a girl under 18 with multiple sclerosis.

This clonotype was observed a few times. The rearrangement joins TRBV6-6 to TRBJ2-4, with TRBD1 identical over 8 bases. Trimming removed 4 bases from V and 5 bases from J; junction bases left unmatched: 7. The CDR3 loop spans 15 amino acids. In germline, CDR1 is MNHNY, CDR2 SVGAGI (reference sequence). CDR3: CASSSTGQAQNIQYF. CDR3 DNA sequence: TGTGCCAGCAGTTCCACGGGACAGGCTCAAAACATTCAGTACTTC.

The chain is built from TRBV3-1 and TRBJ1-2; D remains unclear. V was clipped by 7 bases and J by 4 bases, with 13 bases between them. The V gene's germline CDR1 is LGHDT and CDR2 YNNKEL (reference sequence). This CDR3 is built from 13 residues. The CDR3 is CASTQRGIYGYTF. DNA of the CDR3: TGTGCCAGCACCCAGAGAGGGATCTATGGCTACACCTTC.

The chain links TRBV5-1 to TRBJ1-2, with 7 positions matching TRBD1. CDR1 is SGHRS and CDR2 is YFSETQ in the germline V gene. Unmatched junction bases numbered 8, after V lost 3 bases and J lost 0 bases. This CDR3 is 16 amino acids long. This chain's CDR3 is CASSSMGQLPNYGYTF. The CDR3 coding sequence is TGCGCCAGCAGCTCTATGGGACAGCTCCCTAACTATGGCTACACCTTC.

The V call is TRBV11-2, the J call TRBJ1-5; 8 bases map to TRBD1. The CDR3 totals 16 residues. Germline CDR1 SGHAT, CDR2 FQNNGV. Germline trimming cut 1 base from V and 5 bases from J; bases unmatched to any gene: 7. CDR3 protein: CASSLGTGLLDQPQHF. The CDR3 nucleotides are TGTGCCAGCAGCTTAGGGACAGGGTTATTAGATCAGCCCCAGCATTTT.

The chain has TRBV20-1 and TRBJ1-2; D ambiguous. From germline, CDR1 is DFQATT and CDR2 SNEGSKA (reference sequence). This CDR3 has 14 residues. V dropped 6 bases and J dropped 0 bases, with 14 bases sitting between them. CDR3 protein: CSARDPRTNYGYTF. The CDR3, as DNA: TGCAGTGCCCGGGATCCGCGGACTAACTATGGCTACACCTTC.

This clonotype has only a few counts. The rearrangement joins TRBV2 to TRBJ2-1; 7 bases agree with TRBD2. This CDR3 has 15 residues. V dropped 6 bases and J dropped 3; count of bases not matched to a gene: 8. CDR1 and CDR2 (germline): SNHLY, FYNNEI. CDR3 DNA: TGTGCCAGCAGCGGGGAGCGGGGATTCTACAATGAGCAGTTCTTC. Translated: CASSGERGFYNEQFF.

This clonotype has just one count. The chain couples TRBV5-1 to TRBJ2-3, with 12 bases aligning to TRBD2. J lost 3 bases, V lost 5 bases, and 7 bases had no gene match. This CDR3 has 16 residues. Germline CDR1 reads SGHRS; CDR2 reads YFSETQ. Here the CDR3 reads CASRLGLAGTTDTQYF. The CDR3 region has the DNA TGCGCCAGCAGGCTCGGACTAGCGGGGACTACAGATACGCAGTATTTT.

V gene TRBV29-1 combines with J gene TRBJ1-1, with D unresolved. The germline V gene has CDR1 SQVTM and CDR2 ANQGSEA. The CDR3 extends over 12 amino acids. CDR3 in DNA: TGCAGTTGCAGCTGGGGTGACACTGAAGCTTTCTTT. This sequence encodes CSCSWGDTEAFF.

V and J are TRBV14 and TRBJ2-1, with 8 bases identical to TRBD2. J lost 9 bases, V lost 4 bases, and 17 bases had no gene match. CDR1 and CDR2 from the germline V gene are SGHDN and FVKESK. CDR3 length: 17 residues. The chain's CDR3 is CASSLPEGRIGGGEQFF. In DNA, the CDR3 is TGTGCCAGCAGCCTCCCCGAAGGAAGGATCGGGGGGGGTGAGCAGTTCTTC.

The chain couples TRBV9 to TRBJ1-1; D might be TRBD1 (6 bases). Germline lookup yields CDR1 SGDLS and CDR2 YYNGEE. Trimming took 0 bases from V and 0 from J, leaving 9 bases between them. This CDR3 contains 15 residues. CDR3 loop: CASSVAGQLNTEAFF. CDR3 in DNA: TGTGCCAGCAGCGTAGCCGGACAGCTGAACACTGAAGCTTTCTTT.

For this clonotype: A read error may produce the germline difference seen at one junction end. V is TRBV7-3 and J is TRBJ2-3; D assignment may be TRBD1 or TRBD2 (6 bases each). CDR1 is SGHTA, CDR2 FQGTGA, per germline. The CDR3 spans 16 residues. The CDR3 sequence: CASSLRGPPSTGTQYF. CDR3 bases: TGTGCCAGCAGCCTCCGGGGGCCCCCTAGCACAGGTACGCAGTATTTT.

V and J are TRBV25-1 and TRBJ2-3; 9 nucleotides align to TRBD2. Germline loops: CDR1 MGHDK, CDR2 SYGVNS. This CDR3 has 14 amino acids. J was trimmed by 8 bases and V by 5 bases; bases with no gene match: 8. CDR3 nucleotide sequence: TGTGCCAGCAGTAAAGGGACTAGCTATGGTACGCAGTATTTT. Translated, it gives CASSKGTSYGTQYF.

About this clonotype: The junction does not match germline at one end; this may be a read error. The V call is TRBV12-3 or TRBV12-4, the J call TRBJ2-5, with TRBD2 matching over 7 bases. The CDR3 extends over 12 amino acids. CDR3 protein: CTSWGGEETQYF. The CDR3 region has the DNA TGTACCAGCTGGGGGGGAGAAGAGACCCAGTACTTC.

This chain connects TRBV7-8 to TRBJ2-1; D remains ambiguous. The germline gives CDR1 SGHVS, CDR2 FQNEAQ. This CDR3 contains 13 residues. Deletions cut 5 bases from V and 9 bases from J, with 14 bases between. CDR3 DNA: TGTGCCAGCAGCCGATCTGTAGGTAGTGAGCAGTTCTTC. Its translation is CASSRSVGSEQFF.

On this clonotype: A much larger clone is a single base away; this may be a read error. CDR3 sequence reads: CAISETKASGEMNEQFF. In DNA form, the CDR3 reads TGTGCCATCAGTGAGACAAAAGCTAGCGGGGAAATGAATGAGCAGTTCTTC. The rearrangement joins TRBV10-3 to TRBJ2-1; 9 nucleotides agree with TRBD2. Trimming cost V 2 bases and J 7 bases; bases outside gene matches: 12. Germline V gives CDR1 ENHRY, CDR2 SYGVKD. The length of the CDR3 is 17 residues.

As regards this clonotype: At one end the junction does not follow the germline gene, possibly because of a read error. The chain recombines TRBV29-1 with TRBJ2-1, with 10 bases aligning to TRBD1. The CDR3 contains 14 residues. Germline V lookup: CDR1 SQVTM, CDR2 ANQGSEA. The CDR3 region has the DNA TGCAGCGGACAAAGACAGGGGGCCGACAATGGGCAGTTCTTC. Translated, it gives CSGQRQGADNGQFF.

This clonotype was recorded once. The DNA for the CDR3 is TGCGCCAGCAGCTCAGGAGGGGGGAACTACAATGAGCAGTTCTTC. It is translated as CASSSGGGNYNEQFF. The rearrangement uses TRBV5-1 and TRBJ2-1; D is tentatively TRBD1 or TRBD2 (6 bases each). V shed 3 bases and J shed 3 bases, with 13 bases lying between them. Germline V gives CDR1 SGHRS, CDR2 YFSETQ. CDR3 length equals 15 residues.

CDR3 residues: CASSLNLYNEQFF. The CDR3 DNA follows: TGTGCCAGCAGCTTGAATCTTTACAATGAGCAGTTCTTC. This rearrangement joins TRBV7-2 to TRBJ2-1; D is ambiguous. Germline lookup yields CDR1 SGHTA and CDR2 FQGNSA. Trimming removed 3 bases at V and 4 bases at J, with 7 bases between. This CDR3 is built from 13 residues.

This clonotype was found a few times. V and J are TRBV7-9 and TRBJ1-5; D remains ambiguous. Trimming left V 1 base short and J 6 bases short, with 7 bases between. The CDR3 extends over 13 amino acids. Germline V gene lookup returns CDR1 SEHNR and CDR2 FQNEAQ (reference sequence). The CDR3 protein is CASSLVSGQPQHF. CDR3 nucleotide sequence: TGTGCCAGCAGCTTAGTTTCCGGTCAGCCCCAGCATTTT. The entire variable domain, with the rest obtained from reference TRBV7-9 and TRBJ1-5, is as follows: DTGVSQNPRHKITKRGQNVTFRCDPISEHNRLYWYRQTLGQGPEFLTYFQNEAQLEKSRLLSDRFSAERPKGSFSTLEIQRTEQGDSAMYLCASSLVSGQPQHFGDGTRLSIL.

This clonotype was observed a few times. The chain couples TRBV7-2 to TRBJ2-7; D remains ambiguous. Germline-derived CDR1 and CDR2 are SGHTA and FQGNSA. CDR3 length: 16 residues. The V end lost 1 base, the J end lost 2 bases, and 15 bases lay between the germline ends. The CDR3 loop reads CASSLVGESRTYEQYF. The CDR3 region has the DNA TGTGCCAGCAGCTTAGTTGGGGAATCGAGGACCTACGAGCAGTACTTC.

The chain has TRBV5-1 and TRBJ1-4, with D hard to call. CDR1 SGHRS and CDR2 YFSETQ come from the germline V gene. Deletions cut 0 bases from V and 6 bases from J, with 9 bases between. The CDR3 is 14 amino acids. In nucleotides, the CDR3 is TGCGCCAGCAGCTTGGACAGTCTCGATGAAAAACTGTTTTTT. The encoded protein is CASSLDSLDEKLFF.

The chain has TRBV10-3 and TRBJ1-5, with a weak D call TRBD1 (6 bases). V gave up 6 bases and J gave up 3 bases, with 15 bases separating them. The CDR3 loop spans 15 amino acids. Per the germline V gene, CDR1 is ENHRY and CDR2 is SYGVKD. CDR3 loop: CAIREGGADNQPQHF. The CDR3 DNA is TGTGCCATCAGGGAAGGGGGGGCTGACAATCAGCCCCAGCATTTT.

The chain couples TRBV29-1 to TRBJ2-7; D is unclear. The V gene's germline CDR1 is SQVTM and CDR2 ANQGSEA. The length of the CDR3 is 11 residues. V lost 7 bases and J lost 3, with 10 bases in between. CDR3 protein: CSAGSYYEQYF. The CDR3, as DNA: TGCAGCGCGGGCTCTTACTACGAGCAGTACTTC.

The chain uses TRBV15 and TRBJ2-5, with 8 positions matching TRBD2. This CDR3 region has 14 residues. The trim removed 4 bases at V and 4 bases at J, leaving 5 bases unmatched. The germline V gene has CDR1 LNHNV and CDR2 YYDKDF (reference sequence). The CDR3 loop reads CATSKKGLGETQYF. The CDR3 nucleotides are TGTGCCACCAGCAAAAAGGGACTAGGAGAGACCCAGTACTTC.

This clonotype was counted only a few times. This chain links TRBV12-5 with TRBJ2-1, with 13 positions matching TRBD2. The length of the CDR3 is 19 residues. Trimming removed 0 bases from V and 3 bases from J; junction bases left unmatched: 8. Germline V CDR1 and CDR2: LGHNT, FRNRAP. The CDR3 spells CASGLVLAGGPGDYNEQFF. CDR3 DNA sequence: TGTGCTAGTGGTTTGGTACTAGCGGGGGGGCCGGGGGACTACAATGAGCAGTTCTTC.

This clonotype was found a few times. The rearrangement uses TRBV20-1 and TRBJ2-7; D is perhaps TRBD1 (5 bases). The CDR3 is made up of 14 amino acids. The germline V gene encodes CDR1 DFQATT and CDR2 SNEGSKA (reference sequence). The V gene lost 2 bases and the J gene lost 3 bases, with 14 bases spanning the gap. CDR3 region: CSARSRQSLYEQYF. The DNA of the CDR3 is TGCAGTGCTAGATCCCGACAGAGCCTCTACGAGCAGTACTTC.

V and J are TRBV5-1 and TRBJ1-2, with 7 bases lining up with TRBD1. Unmatched junction bases numbered 7, after V lost 4 bases and J lost 4 bases. Germline CDR1 is SGHRS and CDR2 is YFSETQ. CDR3 length equals 14 residues. The CDR3 region has the DNA TGCGCCAGCAGCATAACAGGGGTAACCTATGGCTACACCTTC. This encodes CASSITGVTYGYTF.